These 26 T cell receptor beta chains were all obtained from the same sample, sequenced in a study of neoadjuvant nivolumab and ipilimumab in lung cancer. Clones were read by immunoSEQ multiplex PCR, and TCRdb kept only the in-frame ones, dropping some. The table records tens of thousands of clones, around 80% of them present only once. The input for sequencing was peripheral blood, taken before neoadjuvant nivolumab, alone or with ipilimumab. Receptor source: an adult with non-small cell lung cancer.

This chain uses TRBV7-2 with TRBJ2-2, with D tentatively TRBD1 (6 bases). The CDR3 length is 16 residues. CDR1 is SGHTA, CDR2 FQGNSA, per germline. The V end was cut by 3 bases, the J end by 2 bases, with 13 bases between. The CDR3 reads CASSFPDRINTGELFF. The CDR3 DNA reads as TGTGCCAGCAGCTTCCCCGACAGGATAAACACCGGGGAGCTGTTTTTT.

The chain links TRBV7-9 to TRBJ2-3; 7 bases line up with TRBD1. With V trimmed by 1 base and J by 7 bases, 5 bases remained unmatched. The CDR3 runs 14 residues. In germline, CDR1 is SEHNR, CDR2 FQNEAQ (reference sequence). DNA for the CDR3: TGTGCCAGCAGCTTAGGGGACAGAGCGAATACGCAGTATTTT. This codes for CASSLGDRANTQYF.

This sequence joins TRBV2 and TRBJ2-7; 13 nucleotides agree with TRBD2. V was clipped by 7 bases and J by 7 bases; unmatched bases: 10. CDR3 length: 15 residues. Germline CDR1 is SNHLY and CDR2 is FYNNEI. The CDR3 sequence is CASKKLAGGKGEQYF. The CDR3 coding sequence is TGTGCCAGCAAAAAACTAGCGGGGGGGAAAGGGGAGCAGTACTTC.

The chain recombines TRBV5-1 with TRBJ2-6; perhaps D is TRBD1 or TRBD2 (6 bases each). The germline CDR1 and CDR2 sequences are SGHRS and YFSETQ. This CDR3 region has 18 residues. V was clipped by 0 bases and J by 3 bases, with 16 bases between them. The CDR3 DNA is TGCGCCAGCAGCTTGGGAGGAGGGGGGAGTCTTGGGGCCAACGTCCTGACTTTC. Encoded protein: CASSLGGGGSLGANVLTF.

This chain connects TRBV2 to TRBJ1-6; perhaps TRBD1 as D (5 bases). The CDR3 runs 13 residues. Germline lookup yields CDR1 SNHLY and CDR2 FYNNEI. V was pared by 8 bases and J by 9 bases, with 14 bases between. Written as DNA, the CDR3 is TGTGCCAGCGCCGCAGGGCGGGGTTCACCCCTCCACTTT. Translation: CASAAGRGSPLHF.

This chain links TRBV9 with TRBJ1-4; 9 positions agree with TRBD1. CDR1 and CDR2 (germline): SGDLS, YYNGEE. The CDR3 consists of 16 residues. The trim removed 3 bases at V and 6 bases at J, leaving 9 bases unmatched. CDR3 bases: TGTGCCAGCAGCGAACAAGGGACAGGGTGGGATGAAAAACTGTTTTTT. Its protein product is CASSEQGTGWDEKLFF. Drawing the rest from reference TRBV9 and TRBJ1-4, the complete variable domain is DSGVTQTPKHLITATGQRVTLRCSPRSGDLSVYWYQQSLDQGLQFLIQYYNGEERAKGNILERFSAQQFPDLHSELNLSSLELGDSALYFCASSEQGTGWDEKLFFGSGTQLSVL.

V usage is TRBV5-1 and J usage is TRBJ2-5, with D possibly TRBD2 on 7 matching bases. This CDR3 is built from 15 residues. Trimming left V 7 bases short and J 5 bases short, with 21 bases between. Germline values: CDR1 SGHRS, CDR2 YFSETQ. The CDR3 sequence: CASALEGGAGETQYF. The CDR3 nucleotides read TGCGCCAGCGCTCTCGAAGGGGGGGCCGGGGAGACCCAGTACTTC.

The CDR3 nucleotides are TGTGCCAGCAGTTACGGGGGACAGGGGAATGAAAAACTGTTTTTT. As protein: CASSYGGQGNEKLFF. This chain joins TRBV6-5 and TRBJ1-4; 10 bases are shared with TRBD1. Per germline, CDR1 MNHEY and CDR2 SVGAGI. The CDR3 covers 15 residues. Trimming took 2 bases from V and 5 from J; bases not matched to a gene: 2.

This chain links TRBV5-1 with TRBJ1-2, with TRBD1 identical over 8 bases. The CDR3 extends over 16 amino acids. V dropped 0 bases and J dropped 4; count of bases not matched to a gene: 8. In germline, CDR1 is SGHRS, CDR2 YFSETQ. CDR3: CASSLASGGIGYGYTF. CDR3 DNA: TGCGCCAGCAGCTTGGCCTCAGGGGGCATCGGCTATGGCTACACCTTC.

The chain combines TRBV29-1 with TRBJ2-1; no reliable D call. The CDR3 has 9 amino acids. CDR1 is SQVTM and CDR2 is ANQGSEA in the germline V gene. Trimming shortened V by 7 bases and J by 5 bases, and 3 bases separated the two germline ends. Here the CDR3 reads CSDDNEQFF. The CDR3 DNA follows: TGCAGCGACGACAATGAGCAGTTCTTC.

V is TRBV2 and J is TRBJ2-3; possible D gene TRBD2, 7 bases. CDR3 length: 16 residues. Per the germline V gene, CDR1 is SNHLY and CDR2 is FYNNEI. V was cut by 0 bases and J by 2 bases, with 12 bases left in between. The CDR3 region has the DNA TGTGCCAGCAGTGAAGCGGGGGGGCCCTACACAGATACGCAGTATTTT. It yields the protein CASSEAGGPYTDTQYF.

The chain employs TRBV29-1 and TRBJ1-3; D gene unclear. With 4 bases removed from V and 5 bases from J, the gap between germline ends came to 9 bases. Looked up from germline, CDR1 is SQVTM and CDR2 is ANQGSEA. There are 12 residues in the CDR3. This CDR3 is CSVGTHRNTIYF. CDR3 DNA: TGCAGCGTTGGGACTCATCGAAACACCATATATTTT.

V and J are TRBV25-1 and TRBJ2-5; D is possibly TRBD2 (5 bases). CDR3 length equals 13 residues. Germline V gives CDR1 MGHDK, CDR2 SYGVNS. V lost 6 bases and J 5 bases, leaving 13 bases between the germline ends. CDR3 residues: CASSRRTGETQYF. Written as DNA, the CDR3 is TGTGCCAGCAGCAGGAGGACGGGGGAGACCCAGTACTTC.

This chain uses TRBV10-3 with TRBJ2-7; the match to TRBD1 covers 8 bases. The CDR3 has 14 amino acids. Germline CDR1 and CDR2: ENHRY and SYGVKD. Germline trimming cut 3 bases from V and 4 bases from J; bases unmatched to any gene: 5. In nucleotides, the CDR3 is TGTGCCATCAGTGATGCAGGGGGCGGTTACGAGCAGTACTTC. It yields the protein CAISDAGGGYEQYF.

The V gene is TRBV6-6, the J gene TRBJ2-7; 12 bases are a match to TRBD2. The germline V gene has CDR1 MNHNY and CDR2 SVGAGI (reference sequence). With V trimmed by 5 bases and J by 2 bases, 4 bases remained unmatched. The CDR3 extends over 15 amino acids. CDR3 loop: CASSRLAGATYEQYF. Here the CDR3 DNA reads TGTGCCAGCAGTAGACTAGCGGGGGCTACCTACGAGCAGTACTTC.

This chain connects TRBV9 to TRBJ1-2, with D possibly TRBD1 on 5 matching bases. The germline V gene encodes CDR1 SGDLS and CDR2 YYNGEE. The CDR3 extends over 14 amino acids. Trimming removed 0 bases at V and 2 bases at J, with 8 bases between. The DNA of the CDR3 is TGTGCCAGCAGCGTAGGGGGCAACAACTATGGCTACACCTTC. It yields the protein CASSVGGNNYGYTF.

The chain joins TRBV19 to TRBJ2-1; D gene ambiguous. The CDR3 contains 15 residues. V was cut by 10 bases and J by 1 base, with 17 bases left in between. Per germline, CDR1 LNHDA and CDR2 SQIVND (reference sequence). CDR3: CATAGFFGSYNEQFF. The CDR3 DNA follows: TGTGCCACCGCCGGGTTTTTCGGGTCCTACAATGAGCAGTTCTTC.

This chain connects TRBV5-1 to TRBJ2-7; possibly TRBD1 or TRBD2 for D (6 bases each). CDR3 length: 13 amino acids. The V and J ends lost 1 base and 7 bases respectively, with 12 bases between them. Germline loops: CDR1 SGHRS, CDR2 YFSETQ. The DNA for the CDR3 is TGCGCCAGCAGCTTGCCGGGGGCGGGTGAGCAGTACTTC. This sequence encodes CASSLPGAGEQYF. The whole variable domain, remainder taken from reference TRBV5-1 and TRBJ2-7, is KAGVTQTPRYLIKTRGQQVTLSCSPISGHRSVSWYQQTPGQGLQFLFEYFSETQRNKGNFPGRFSGRQFSNSRSEMNVSTLELGDSALYLCASSLPGAGEQYFGPGTRLTVT.

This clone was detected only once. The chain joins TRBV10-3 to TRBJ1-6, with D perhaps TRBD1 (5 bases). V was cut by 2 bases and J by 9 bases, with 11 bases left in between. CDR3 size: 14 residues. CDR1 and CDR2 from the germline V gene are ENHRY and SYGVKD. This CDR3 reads CAISEGDHGSPLHF. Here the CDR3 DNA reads TGTGCCATCAGTGAGGGGGACCATGGTTCACCCCTCCACTTT.

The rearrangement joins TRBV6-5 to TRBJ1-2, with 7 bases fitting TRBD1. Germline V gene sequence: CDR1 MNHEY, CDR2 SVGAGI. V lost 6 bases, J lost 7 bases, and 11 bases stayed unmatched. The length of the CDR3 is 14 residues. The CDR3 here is CASSLTEGAGGYTF. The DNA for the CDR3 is TGTGCCAGCAGCCTAACGGAGGGGGCGGGTGGCTACACCTTC.

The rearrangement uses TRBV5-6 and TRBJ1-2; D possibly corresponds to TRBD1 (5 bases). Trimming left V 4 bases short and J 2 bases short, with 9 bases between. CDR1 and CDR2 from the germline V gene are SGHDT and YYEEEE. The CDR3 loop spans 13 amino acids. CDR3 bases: TGTGCCAGCAGCCTCCAGGGCAACTATGGCTACACCTTC. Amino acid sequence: CASSLQGNYGYTF. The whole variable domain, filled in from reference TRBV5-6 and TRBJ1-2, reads DAGVTQSPTHLIKTRGQQVTLRCSPKSGHDTVSWYQQALGQGPQFIFQYYEEEERQRGNFPDRFSGHQFPNYSSELNVNALLLGDSALYLCASSLQGNYGYTFGSGTRLTVV.

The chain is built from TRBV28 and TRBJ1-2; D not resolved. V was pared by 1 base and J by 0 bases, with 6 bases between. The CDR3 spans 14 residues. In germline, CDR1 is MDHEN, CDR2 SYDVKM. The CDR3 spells CASSLLTANYGYTF. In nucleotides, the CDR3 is TGTGCCAGCAGTTTATTAACAGCTAACTATGGCTACACCTTC.

The CDR3, as DNA: TGTGCCAGCACCACCCCCATCCGGATGAACTATGGCTACACCTTC. Its protein is CASTTPIRMNYGYTF. The rearrangement uses TRBV28 and TRBJ1-2; D is unresolved. Germline V lookup: CDR1 MDHEN, CDR2 SYDVKM. Deletions cut 7 bases from V and 2 bases from J, with 17 bases between. The CDR3 is made up of 15 amino acids.

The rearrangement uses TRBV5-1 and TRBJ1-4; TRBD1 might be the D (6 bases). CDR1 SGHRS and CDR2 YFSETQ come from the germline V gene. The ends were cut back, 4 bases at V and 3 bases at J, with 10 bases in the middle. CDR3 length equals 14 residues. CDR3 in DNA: TGCGCCAGCAGCGCCGGACAGCCTAATGAAAAACTGTTTTTT. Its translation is CASSAGQPNEKLFF. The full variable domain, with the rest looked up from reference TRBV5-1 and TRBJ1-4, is KAGVTQTPRYLIKTRGQQVTLSCSPISGHRSVSWYQQTPGQGLQFLFEYFSETQRNKGNFPGRFSGRQFSNSRSEMNVSTLELGDSALYLCASSAGQPNEKLFFGSGTQLSVL.

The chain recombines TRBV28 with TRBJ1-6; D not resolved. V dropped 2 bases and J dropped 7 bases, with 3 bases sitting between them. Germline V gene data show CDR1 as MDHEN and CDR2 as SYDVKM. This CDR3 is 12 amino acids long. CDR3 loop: CASSLKNSPLHF. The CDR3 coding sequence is TGTGCCAGCAGTTTAAAAAATTCACCCCTCCACTTT.

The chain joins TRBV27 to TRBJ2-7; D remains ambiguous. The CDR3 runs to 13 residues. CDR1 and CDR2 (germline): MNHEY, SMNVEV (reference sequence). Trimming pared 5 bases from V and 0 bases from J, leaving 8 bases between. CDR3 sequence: CASSNGPSYEQYF. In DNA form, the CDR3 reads TGTGCCAGCAGTAATGGGCCCTCCTACGAGCAGTACTTC.